This TCR beta chain was recovered during a study of cytomegalovirus exposure and HLA in healthy donors. Study conclusions and caveats: The classifier, whose performance was assessed in both the original and validation cohorts, reportedly diagnosed cytomegalovirus status with high specificity and sensitivity. A later analysis showed TCR association rates differing by HLA locus, peaking at DRB1 and lowest at HLA-C. Common viral pathogens seemed, in a later analysis, to connect with several of the most significant clusters.

Vbeta (60) and Jbeta (13) primers were used in the PCR. Using immunoSEQ multiplex PCR, the repertoire was profiled, and TCRdb retains in-frame clones only, with some absent. Of 150,000 to 200,000 clones listed, around 76% were seen once; the top ten hold under 2.5%. This clone came up a few times. Its target is not known. The TCR sequence derives from a female donor in good health and CMV-seronegative. The sample taken for sequencing was PBMCs.

In nucleotides, the CDR3 is TGTGCCAGCAGCTTAGAGGCAGGGGGCCTCGAGCAGTACTTC. Translating gives CASSLEAGGLEQYF. The chain recombines TRBV7-7 with TRBJ2-7, with 8 bases fitting TRBD1. This CDR3 has 14 residues. V dropped 1 base and J dropped 6; count of bases not matched to a gene: 5. CDR1 is SSHAT, CDR2 FNYEAQ, per germline (reference sequence).